This entry lists 18 T cell receptor beta chains sequenced from one sample in a study of blood T cell repertoires in COVID-19. Method: immunoSEQ multiplex PCR; TCRdb's copy keeps in-frame clones and lacks some. The sample contains approximately 98,000 clones, approximately 83% of which appear only once. The sample consisted of peripheral blood. These TCRs come from a woman in her 70s with acute or convalescent COVID-19.

The chain employs TRBV9 and TRBJ1-2; 8 bases are a match to TRBD1. Germline CDR1 SGDLS, CDR2 YYNGEE. The CDR3 runs to 15 residues. V trimming: 0 bases; J trimming: 3 bases; junction bases outside the gene matches: 4. CDR3 DNA sequence: TGTGCCAGCAGCGTAGAGGCAGGGGGCGACTATGGCTACACCTTC. Its translation is CASSVEAGGDYGYTF.

The chain joins TRBV7-2 to TRBJ1-2; 7 positions match TRBD1. The CDR3 spans 15 residues. Germline V lookup: CDR1 SGHTA, CDR2 FQGNSA. Trimming cost V 1 base and J 4 bases; bases outside gene matches: 6. The CDR3 spells CASSLDSAGGYGYTF. As DNA, the CDR3 is TGTGCCAGCAGCTTAGATAGTGCAGGGGGCTATGGCTACACCTTC.

In its sample, this clone was seen a few times. The V call is TRBV28, the J call TRBJ1-5; perhaps TRBD1 as D (6 bases). V was cut by 7 bases and J by 7 bases, with 20 bases left in between. CDR1 is MDHEN and CDR2 is SYDVKM in the germline V gene. CDR3 length: 15 amino acids. The CDR3 DNA is TGTGCCAGCATCAACCCAGGGGCGGGTGGACAGCCCCAGCATTTT. Translation gives CASINPGAGGQPQHF.

This clone has a handful of counts. This chain links TRBV11-1 with TRBJ2-1; TRBD2 matches at 9 bases. Unmatched junction bases numbered 4, after V lost 3 bases and J lost 10 bases. The CDR3 is 13 amino acids. Per germline, CDR1 SGHAT and CDR2 FQDESV (reference sequence). CDR3 bases: TGTGCCAGCAGCTTGGGGCTAGCGGGGGAGCAGTTCTTC. It yields the protein CASSLGLAGEQFF.

The V call is TRBV7-9, the J call TRBJ1-3; D remains ambiguous. V lost 1 base, J lost 2 bases, and 6 bases lay in between. Looked up from germline, CDR1 is SEHNR and CDR2 is FQNEAQ (reference sequence). The CDR3 has 14 residues. The CDR3 region has the DNA TGTGCCAGCAGCTTAGGCCAGACTGGAAACACCATATATTTT. Translation gives CASSLGQTGNTIYF.

This chain joins TRBV5-1 and TRBJ2-7, with 9 nucleotides matching TRBD2. The CDR3 runs 15 residues. Trimming cost V 4 bases and J 7 bases; bases outside gene matches: 12. From germline, CDR1 is SGHRS and CDR2 YFSETQ. CDR3 bases: TGCGCCAGCAGCCTGGGGGGACTAGCCCAGAAAGAGCAGTACTTC. Translation: CASSLGGLAQKEQYF. Using reference TRBV5-1 and TRBJ2-7 for the parts outside the CDR3, the full variable domain is KAGVTQTPRYLIKTRGQQVTLSCSPISGHRSVSWYQQTPGQGLQFLFEYFSETQRNKGNFPGRFSGRQFSNSRSEMNVSTLELGDSALYLCASSLGGLAQKEQYFGPGTRLTVT.

This clone has only one observation. The V call is TRBV4-3, the J call TRBJ2-3; 12 nucleotides line up with TRBD2. In germline, CDR1 is LGHNA, CDR2 YSLEER. Trimming cost V 1 base and J 6 bases; bases outside gene matches: 11. The CDR3 loop spans 18 amino acids. The CDR3 bases are TGCGCCAGCAGCCAAGTCCCCCCTCTAGCGGGGGGGCCCGATACGCAGTATTTT. This encodes CASSQVPPLAGGPDTQYF.

A single count supports this clone. The chain uses TRBV5-4 and TRBJ2-2, with D possibly matching TRBD1 (6 bases). The CDR3 covers 15 residues. Trimming left V 3 bases short and J 1 base short, with 10 bases between. In germline, CDR1 is SGHNT, CDR2 YYREEE (reference sequence). CDR3 in amino acids: CASSSTGWNTGELFF. Here the CDR3 DNA reads TGTGCCAGCAGCTCAACAGGGTGGAACACCGGGGAGCTGTTTTTT. Drawing the rest from reference TRBV5-4 and TRBJ2-2, the complete variable domain is ETGVTQSPTHLIKTRGQQVTLRCSSQSGHNTVSWYQQALGQGPQFIFQYYREEENGRGNFPPRFSGLQFPNYSSELNVNALELDDSALYLCASSSTGWNTGELFFGEGSRLTVL.

As for this clone: The junction does not match germline at one end; this may be a read error. Here the CDR3 reads CASSPRTGSPQF. CDR3 coding DNA: TGTGCCAGCAGTCCGCGGACAGGATCCCCTCAATTC. The genes are TRBV12-3 or TRBV12-4 and TRBJ1-2; 7 nucleotides agree with TRBD1. This CDR3 region has 12 residues.

The V gene is TRBV19, the J gene TRBJ2-5; TRBD1 might be the D (5 bases). V lost 5 bases, J lost 5 bases, and 12 bases lay in between. The CDR3 has 13 amino acids. The germline V gene encodes CDR1 LNHDA and CDR2 SQIVND (reference sequence). The CDR3 is CASSHRKGETQYF. For the CDR3, the DNA is TGTGCCAGTAGTCACAGGAAGGGCGAGACCCAGTACTTC. Combining the CDR3 with reference TRBV19 and TRBJ2-5 gives the whole variable domain DGGITQSPKYLFRKEGQNVTLSCEQNLNHDAMYWYRQDPGQGLRLIYYSQIVNDFQKGDIAEGYSVSREKKESFPLTVTSAQKNPTAFYLCASSHRKGETQYFGPGTRLLVL.

The chain joins TRBV12-5 to TRBJ1-6, with D possibly being TRBD1 (6 bases). Germline CDR1 LGHNT, CDR2 FRNRAP. The CDR3 covers 17 residues. Trimming shortened V by 4 bases and J by 6 bases, and 19 bases separated the two germline ends. CDR3 bases: TGTGCTAGTGGTTATGATGGACAGTTCGGGGTTAATTCACCCCTCCACTTT. This encodes CASGYDGQFGVNSPLHF.

This sequence joins TRBV5-4 and TRBJ2-1, with 7 bases lining up with TRBD1. J lost 3 bases, V lost 4 bases, and 7 bases had no gene match. The CDR3 sequence is 15 residues long. The V gene's germline CDR1 is SGHNT and CDR2 YYREEE (reference sequence). CDR3 in amino acids: CASSQGQVDYNEQFF. CDR3 DNA sequence: TGTGCCAGCAGCCAAGGACAGGTGGACTACAATGAGCAGTTCTTC.

The V gene is TRBV7-2, the J gene TRBJ1-2; D is undetermined. Germline CDR1 is SGHTA and CDR2 is FQGNSA. V was shortened by 0 bases and J by 4 bases, with 12 bases between the two germline ends. The length of the CDR3 is 15 residues. In nucleotides, the CDR3 is TGTGCCAGCAGCTTAGCGAGTGCGGGCGGCTATGGCTACACCTTC. Translating gives CASSLASAGGYGYTF.

This clone was recorded once. This chain links TRBV28 with TRBJ2-5, with D possibly matching TRBD2 (7 bases). Per germline, CDR1 MDHEN and CDR2 SYDVKM. The length of the CDR3 is 13 residues. V shed 5 bases and J shed 3 bases, with 10 bases lying between them. The CDR3 sequence is CASSTGREETQYF. The CDR3 coding sequence is TGTGCCAGCAGTACAGGGAGGGAAGAGACCCAGTACTTC.

J is TRBJ1-2 and V is TRBV5-8, with 9 bases that match TRBD1. V lost 5 bases and J lost 0; bases outside the gene matches: 2. The CDR3 is 14 residues long. The germline gives CDR1 SGHTS, CDR2 YDEGEE. The CDR3 reads CASRRQGANYGYTF. The CDR3 DNA follows: TGTGCCAGCAGACGACAGGGGGCTAACTATGGCTACACCTTC.

Details on this clone: The same CDR3 can be traced to other DNA sequences in this sample. The rearrangement uses TRBV18 and TRBJ2-5, with D perhaps matching TRBD2 (6 bases). The V gene's germline CDR1 is KGHSH and CDR2 LQKENI. The V end lost 2 bases, the J end lost 4 bases, and 8 bases lay between the germline ends. The CDR3 totals 13 residues. The CDR3 bases are TGTGCCAGCTCACCAGGGGGGACAGAGACCCAGTACTTC. Residues: CASSPGGTETQYF.

The CDR3 sequence: CASSQARGGALVKPGELFF. The CDR3 region has the DNA TGTGCCAGCAGCCAAGCTCGCGGGGGGGCCTTGGTAAAACCCGGGGAGCTGTTTTTT. The chain uses TRBV4-2 and TRBJ2-2, with 9 nucleotides matching TRBD2. The junction had 15 bases not matched to a gene; V was cut back by 1 base and J by 6 bases. Germline V gene data show CDR1 as LGHNA and CDR2 as YNFKEQ. This CDR3 has 19 amino acids.

This chain connects TRBV19 to TRBJ1-1; no reliable D call. The CDR3 extends over 17 amino acids. V dropped 7 bases and J dropped 1 base, with 22 bases sitting between them. The germline V gene encodes CDR1 LNHDA and CDR2 SQIVND (reference sequence). The CDR3 nucleotides are TGTGCCAGTAAGGGAGCTGCAGCCCGGGCTAAGAACACTGAAGCTTTCTTT. Translating gives CASKGAAARAKNTEAFF.